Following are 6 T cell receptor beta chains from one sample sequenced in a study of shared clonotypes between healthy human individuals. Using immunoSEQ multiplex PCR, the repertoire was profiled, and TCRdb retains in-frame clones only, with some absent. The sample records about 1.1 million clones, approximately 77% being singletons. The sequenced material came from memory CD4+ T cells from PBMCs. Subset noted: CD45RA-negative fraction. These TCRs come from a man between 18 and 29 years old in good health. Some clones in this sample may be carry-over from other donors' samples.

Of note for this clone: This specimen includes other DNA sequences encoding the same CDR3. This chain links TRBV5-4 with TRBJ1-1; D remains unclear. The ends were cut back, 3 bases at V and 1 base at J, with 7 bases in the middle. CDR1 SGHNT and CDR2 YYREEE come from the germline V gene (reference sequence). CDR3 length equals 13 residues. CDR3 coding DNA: TGTGCCAGCAGCTCTGAAGCGAACACTGAAGCTTTCTTT. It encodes CASSSEANTEAFF.

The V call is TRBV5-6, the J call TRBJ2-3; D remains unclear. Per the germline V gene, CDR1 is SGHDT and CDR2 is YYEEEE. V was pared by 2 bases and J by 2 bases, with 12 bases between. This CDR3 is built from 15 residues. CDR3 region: CASSFLLEFTDTQYF. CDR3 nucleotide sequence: TGTGCCAGCAGCTTTTTGCTAGAGTTCACAGATACGCAGTATTTT.

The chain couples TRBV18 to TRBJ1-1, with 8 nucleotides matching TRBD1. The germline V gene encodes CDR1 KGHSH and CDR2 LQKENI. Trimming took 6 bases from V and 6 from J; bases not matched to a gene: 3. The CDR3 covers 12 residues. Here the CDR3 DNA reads TGTGCCAGCTCCGAGGACAGGGCTGAAGCTTTCTTT. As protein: CASSEDRAEAFF. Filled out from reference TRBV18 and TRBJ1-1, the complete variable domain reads NAGVMQNPRHLVRRRGQEARLRCSPMKGHSHVYWYRQLPEEGLKFMVYLQKENIIDESGMPKERFSAEFPKEGPSILRIQQVVRGDSAAYFCASSEDRAEAFFGQGTRLTVV.

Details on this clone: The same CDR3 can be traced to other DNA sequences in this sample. The CDR3 sequence: CASSLDGGNYGYTF. CDR3 in DNA: TGTGCCAGCAGCTTGGATGGCGGTAACTATGGCTACACCTTC. The chain couples TRBV5-4 to TRBJ1-2; unclear D gene. CDR3 length: 14 amino acids. V was pared by 0 bases and J by 1 base, with 7 bases between. From germline, CDR1 is SGHNT and CDR2 YYREEE (reference sequence).

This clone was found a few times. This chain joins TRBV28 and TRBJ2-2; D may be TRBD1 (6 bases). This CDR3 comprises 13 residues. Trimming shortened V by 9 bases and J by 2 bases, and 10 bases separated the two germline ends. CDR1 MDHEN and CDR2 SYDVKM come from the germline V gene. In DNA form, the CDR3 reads TGTGCCAGTGGGGACACTAACACCGGGGAGCTGTTTTTT. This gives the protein CASGDTNTGELFF.

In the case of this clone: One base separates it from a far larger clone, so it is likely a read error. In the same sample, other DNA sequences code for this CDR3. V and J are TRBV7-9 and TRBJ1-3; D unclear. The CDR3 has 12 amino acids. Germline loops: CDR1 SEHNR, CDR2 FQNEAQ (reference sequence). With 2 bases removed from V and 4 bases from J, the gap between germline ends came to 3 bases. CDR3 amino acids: CASSLIGNTIYF. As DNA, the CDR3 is TGTGCCAGCAGCTTAATCGGAAACACCATATATTTT.